A selection of T cell receptor beta chains follows, all from one sample in a study of CD8+CD57+ T cells in acquired aplastic anemia. TCRdb analysed the reads with MiXCR anew, one entry per CDR3 protein. This table has 150,000 to 200,000 distinct CDR3 sequences, roughly 48% appearing once. Source material: sorted CD4+, CD8+, or CD8+CD57+ T cells (not recorded which) from PBMCs. The receptor source for this set is a human donor with aplastic anemia. The CDR3 runs from the conserved cysteine through the conserved F or W. D genes are given only for firm matches. A clone size is listed for some rows: how often the clone was seen (once, few, many), or a class if it is expanded.

v_gene	d_gene	abundance	j_gene	CDR3nt	CDR3aa
TRBV19	NA	few	TRBJ1-1	TGTGCCAGTAGTTTACCGGCGGGGAACACTGAAGCTTTCTTT	CASSLPAGNTEAFF
TRBV20-1	TRBD2	NA	TRBJ2-2	TGCAGTGCTAAGGGACTAGCGGGAGGGAAGGACACCGGGGAGCTGTTTTTT	CSAKGLAGGKDTGELFF
TRBV4-1	TRBD2	few	TRBJ2-1	TGCGCCAGCAGCCCGACTAGCGGGCTGACCTACAATGAGCAGTTCTTC	CASSPTSGLTYNEQFF
TRBV27	NA	NA	TRBJ1-2	TGTGCCAGCCGTTTTGGAGACAGTCCATATGGCTACACCTTC	CASRFGDSPYGYTF
TRBV12-3/TRBV12-4	TRBD2	NA	TRBJ2-7	TGTGCCAGCTCTAGGGGACTAGCGGCCTACGAGCAGTACTTC	CASSRGLAAYEQYF
TRBV6-4	NA	NA	TRBJ2-1	TGTGCCAGCAGTGAAGTAAGGGGGACCAATGAGCAGTTCTTC	CASSEVRGTNEQFF
TRBV24-1	TRBD1	NA	TRBJ1-2	TGTGCCACCAGTTGGGGGACAGGGAACGGAAAGGGGTATGGCTACACCTTC	CATSWGTGNGKGYGYTF
TRBV29-1	NA	NA	TRBJ2-1	TGCAGCGTTGCGGCAGGTTACTACAATGAGCAGTTCTTC	CSVAAGYYNEQFF
TRBV7-9	TRBD2	NA	TRBJ2-1	TGTGCCAGCAGTCGACTAGCAAGCCAGTTCTTC	CASSRLASQFF
TRBV9	NA	NA	TRBJ1-2	TGTGCCAGCAGCGTAGTGGCAGGCGACTATGGCTACACCTTC	CASSVVAGDYGYTF
TRBV5-1	NA	NA	TRBJ2-5	TGCGCCAGCCGCTATGGACAGTCCCTTTACGAGACCCAGTACTTC	CASRYGQSLYETQYF
TRBV25-1	NA	NA	TRBJ1-1	TGTGCCAGCAGTGAATTCGCAGGACCTATGAACACTGAAGCTTTCTTT	CASSEFAGPMNTEAFF
TRBV11-2	NA	many	TRBJ2-4	TGTGCCAGCAGCTTAGTACTAGGGGGAGACATTCAGTACTTC	CASSLVLGGDIQYF
TRBV2	NA	few	TRBJ2-7	TGTGCCAGTGACAGTTCCTACGAGCAGTACTTC	CASDSSYEQYF
TRBV2	TRBD2	many	TRBJ2-3	TGTGCCAGCACCTCGGGGGGGCTTACAGATACGCAGTATTTT	CASTSGGLTDTQYF
TRBV7-2	TRBD1	NA	TRBJ1-6	TGTGCCAGCAGCTCGACCGGGACAGGGAATTCACCCCTCCACTTT	CASSSTGTGNSPLHF
TRBV19	TRBD2	NA	TRBJ2-2	TGTGCCAGTAGTATTCGGACTAGCGGGGGGGATGGCACCGGGGAGCTGTTTTTT	CASSIRTSGGDGTGELFF
TRBV12-3/TRBV12-4	NA	many	TRBJ1-2	TGTGCCAGCAGTCCGAGAAGGGACTATGGCTACACCTTC	CASSPRRDYGYTF
TRBV12-3/TRBV12-4	TRBD1	NA	TRBJ2-1	TGTGCCAGCAGACGACAGGGCAACACCGGGGAGCAGTTCTTC	CASRRQGNTGEQFF
TRBV2	NA	NA	TRBJ2-1	TGTGCCAGCAGAGTGGGGCAGTACTCCTACAATGAGCAGTTCTTC	CASRVGQYSYNEQFF
TRBV20-1	NA	many	TRBJ1-3	TGCAGTGTGACGGGAGGAAACACCATATATTTT	CSVTGGNTIYF
TRBV9	TRBD2	NA	TRBJ2-1	TGTGCCAGCAGCGTAACAGGCGGGGGGGGATACAATGAGCAGTTCTTC	CASSVTGGGGYNEQFF
TRBV6-1	NA	many	TRBJ2-1	TGTGCCAGCAGGGTTGGCAGTGAGCAGTTCTTC	CASRVGSEQFF
TRBV20-1	TRBD1	NA	TRBJ2-3	TGCAGTGCTTTTAGGACAGGGACAGATACGCAGTATTTT	CSAFRTGTDTQYF
TRBV29-1	TRBD1	few	TRBJ1-2	TGCAGCGCGACAGGGACTGGAAACACCTTC	CSATGTGNTF
TRBV30	NA	few	TRBJ1-1	TGTGCCTGGCAGCCCCGTGGGAGAACTGAAGCTTTCTTT	CAWQPRGRTEAFF
TRBV20-1	NA	NA	TRBJ1-1	TGCAGTGCTCGCAAGCCTTCACAGATCATGAACACTGAAGCTTTCTTT	CSARKPSQIMNTEAFF
TRBV7-6	TRBD2	NA	TRBJ2-3	TGTGCCAGCAGCCCCAGCGGGAGGCCCACAGATACGCAGTATTTT	CASSPSGRPTDTQYF
TRBV24-1	TRBD1	NA	TRBJ2-2	TGTGCCACCAGTGATTTACAGGGGGACACCGGGGAGCTGTTTTTT	CATSDLQGDTGELFF
TRBV25-1	NA	many	TRBJ1-3	TGTGCCAGCAGAACAGGGAGCACCATATATTTT	CASRTGSTIYF
TRBV10-3	NA	NA	TRBJ2-7	TGTGCCATCAGTCTCGGGGGATACGAGCAGTACTTC	CAISLGGYEQYF
TRBV15	NA	NA	TRBJ2-5	TGTGCTACCAGCAGAGGAGGACAGCAAGAGACCCAGTACTTC	CATSRGGQQETQYF
TRBV19	NA	many	TRBJ2-5	TGTGCCAGTAGTATGAAGAATCCTGAAGAGACCCAGTACTTC	CASSMKNPEETQYF
TRBV7-7	NA	NA	TRBJ2-1	TGTGCTAGCAGCGGGTGGGCTTACAATGAGCAGTTCTTC	CASSGWAYNEQFF
TRBV24-1	TRBD1	many	TRBJ2-6	TGTGCCACCAGTGACGGGACAGGGGGCAGGTCAACTGGGGCCAACGTCCTGACTTTC	CATSDGTGGRSTGANVLTF
TRBV5-1	TRBD2	NA	TRBJ2-7	TGCGCCAGCAGCTTGGGCCCGGGAGGGGAGCAGTACTTC	CASSLGPGGEQYF
TRBV29-1	TRBD2	many	TRBJ2-1	TGCAGCGTTGATGCGGGAGGGCCCCAGTTCTTC	CSVDAGGPQFF
TRBV12-3/TRBV12-4	TRBD2	NA	TRBJ2-2	TGTGCCAGCAGTGGTAGCGGGTTTAACACCGGGGAGCTGTTTTTT	CASSGSGFNTGELFF
TRBV25-1	TRBD2	NA	TRBJ2-1	TGTGCCAGCAGTGAAAGGGCTAGCGGGGACAATGAGCAGTTCTTC	CASSERASGDNEQFF